Listed below are T cell receptor beta chains from one sample, sequenced in a study of blood T cell repertoires in COVID-19. Profiled with immunoSEQ multiplex PCR; TCRdb holds only in-frame clones, not every one. The sample records about 190,000 clones, approximately 90% being singletons. The sample consisted of peripheral blood. These receptors were taken from a man in his thirties or forties with acute or convalescent COVID-19. The CDR3 runs from the conserved cysteine through the conserved F or W. The D gene is left open where the match is weak. Not all rows give a size; the values are once, few, many and, for expanded clones, a class.

D gene: -; J gene: TRBJ2-1; V gene: TRBV18; clone size: -; CDR3 protein: CASSLTTLAGYAEPYYNEQFF; CDR3 DNA: TGTGCCAGCTCCCTTACTACACTTGCGGGATACGCGGAACCTTACTACAATGAGCAGTTCTTC
D gene: -; J gene: TRBJ2-6; V gene: TRBV5-1; clone size: -; CDR3 protein: CASSDGTFSSGANVLTF; CDR3 DNA: TGCGCCAGCAGTGACGGGACATTCAGCTCTGGGGCCAACGTCCTGACTTTC
D gene: TRBD1; J gene: TRBJ1-5; V gene: TRBV5-6; clone size: -; CDR3 protein: CASSLWDRYNQPQHF; CDR3 DNA: TGTGCCAGCAGCTTGTGGGACAGGTACAATCAGCCCCAGCATTTT
D gene: TRBD2; J gene: TRBJ2-3; V gene: TRBV9; clone size: -; CDR3 protein: CASSVGGRVPDTQYF; CDR3 DNA: TGTGCCAGCAGCGTAGGCGGGAGGGTCCCAGATACGCAGTATTTT
D gene: -; J gene: TRBJ2-7; V gene: TRBV5-1; clone size: -; CDR3 protein: CASSQGMGASAHEQYF; CDR3 DNA: TGCGCCAGCAGCCAGGGGATGGGGGCATCTGCCCACGAGCAGTACTTC
D gene: -; J gene: TRBJ1-5; V gene: TRBV30; clone size: -; CDR3 protein: CAWSVPSGPQHF; CDR3 DNA: TGTGCCTGGAGTGTACCCTCGGGACCCCAGCATTTT
D gene: -; J gene: TRBJ2-7; V gene: TRBV7-9; clone size: -; CDR3 protein: CASSSLGVQQYF; CDR3 DNA: TGTGCCAGCAGCTCATTAGGAGTTCAGCAGTACTTC
D gene: -; J gene: TRBJ1-1; V gene: TRBV30; clone size: -; CDR3 protein: CAWSAQGKAFF; CDR3 DNA: TGTGCCTGGAGTGCTCAGGGGAAAGCTTTCTTT
D gene: -; J gene: TRBJ2-2; V gene: TRBV7-3; clone size: -; CDR3 protein: CASILGQNTGELFF; CDR3 DNA: TGTGCCAGCATCCTGGGACAGAACACCGGGGAGCTGTTTTTT
D gene: -; J gene: TRBJ1-2; V gene: TRBV28; clone size: once; CDR3 protein: CASSSRDTDGYTF; CDR3 DNA: TGTGCCAGCAGTTCCCGGGACACGGATGGCTACACCTTC
D gene: -; J gene: TRBJ1-5; V gene: TRBV2; clone size: few; CDR3 protein: CASRKGRTGQPQHF; CDR3 DNA: TGTGCCAGCAGAAAAGGGCGGACGGGGCAGCCCCAGCATTTT
D gene: -; J gene: TRBJ1-2; V gene: TRBV27; clone size: once; CDR3 protein: CASARTVIGYGYTF; CDR3 DNA: TGTGCCAGCGCCCGGACAGTTATCGGCTATGGCTACACCTTC
D gene: TRBD1; J gene: TRBJ1-1; V gene: TRBV5-1; clone size: once; CDR3 protein: CASSWWDRGTEAFF; CDR3 DNA: TGCGCCAGCAGCTGGTGGGACAGAGGGACTGAAGCTTTCTTT
D gene: -; J gene: TRBJ2-5; V gene: TRBV15; clone size: -; CDR3 protein: CATRDFAGPETQYF; CDR3 DNA: TGTGCCACCAGGGACTTTGCGGGGCCGGAGACCCAGTACTTC
D gene: TRBD2; J gene: TRBJ2-1; V gene: TRBV10-3; clone size: -; CDR3 protein: CAISDEGRVSSYNEQFF; CDR3 DNA: TGTGCCATCAGTGATGAAGGGAGGGTAAGCTCCTACAATGAGCAGTTCTTC
D gene: -; J gene: TRBJ2-7; V gene: TRBV4-1; clone size: -; CDR3 protein: CASSQDPNPTSYEQYF; CDR3 DNA: TGCGCCAGCAGCCAAGATCCGAATCCTACCTCCTACGAGCAGTACTTC
D gene: -; J gene: TRBJ1-6; V gene: TRBV7-8; clone size: -; CDR3 protein: CASSVTDYNSPLHF; CDR3 DNA: TGTGCCAGCAGCGTTACAGATTATAATTCACCCCTCCACTTT
D gene: TRBD2; J gene: TRBJ2-3; V gene: TRBV3-1/TRBV3-2; clone size: -; CDR3 protein: CASSLGLAGGTDTQYF; CDR3 DNA: TGTGCCAGCAGCCTCGGACTAGCGGGGGGGACAGATACGCAGTATTTT
D gene: TRBD2; J gene: TRBJ2-1; V gene: TRBV14; clone size: -; CDR3 protein: CASSQARLAGYNEQFF; CDR3 DNA: TGTGCCAGCAGCCAAGCCCGACTAGCGGGGTACAATGAGCAGTTCTTC
D gene: TRBD1; J gene: TRBJ1-1; V gene: TRBV2; clone size: few; CDR3 protein: CASKRIGDRVGEAFF; CDR3 DNA: TGTGCCTCTAAGCGTATAGGAGACAGGGTCGGTGAAGCTTTCTTT
D gene: -; J gene: TRBJ1-1; V gene: TRBV20-1; clone size: -; CDR3 protein: CSARLVKAFF; CDR3 DNA: TGCAGTGCTAGACTCGTAAAAGCTTTCTTT
D gene: -; J gene: TRBJ1-1; V gene: TRBV18; clone size: -; CDR3 protein: CASSPSNTEAFF; CDR3 DNA: TGTGCCAGCTCACCCTCGAACACTGAAGCTTTCTTT
D gene: TRBD1; J gene: TRBJ1-4; V gene: TRBV5-5; clone size: once; CDR3 protein: CASSLAGRGDEKLFF; CDR3 DNA: TGTGCCAGCAGCTTGGCTGGCAGGGGGGATGAAAAACTGTTTTTT
D gene: -; J gene: TRBJ1-6; V gene: TRBV21-1; clone size: -; CDR3 protein: CASSKVLYSPLHF; CDR3 DNA: TGTGCCAGCAGCAAAGTACTTTATTCACCCCTCCACTTT
D gene: -; J gene: TRBJ1-5; V gene: TRBV3-1/TRBV3-2; clone size: -; CDR3 protein: CASSQDQGNQPQHF; CDR3 DNA: TGTGCCAGCAGCCAAGACCAGGGCAATCAGCCCCAGCATTTT
D gene: -; J gene: TRBJ2-7; V gene: TRBV6-2/TRBV6-3; clone size: many; CDR3 protein: CASSYSSWEAGSLPSYEQYF; CDR3 DNA: TGTGCCAGCAGTTACTCGAGTTGGGAAGCTGGGAGCTTACCCTCCTACGAGCAGTACTTC
D gene: -; J gene: TRBJ2-2; V gene: TRBV2; clone size: -; CDR3 protein: CASRSGRENTGELFF; CDR3 DNA: TGTGCCAGCCGGTCGGGGCGGGAGAACACCGGGGAGCTGTTTTTT
D gene: -; J gene: TRBJ2-3; V gene: TRBV3-1/TRBV3-2; clone size: -; CDR3 protein: CASSIPGLTDTQYF; CDR3 DNA: TGTGCCAGCAGCATACCGGGACTGACAGATACGCAGTATTTT
D gene: -; J gene: TRBJ1-6; V gene: TRBV30; clone size: few; CDR3 protein: CALEWGDGSPLHF; CDR3 DNA: TGTGCCTTGGAGTGGGGAGACGGTTCACCCCTCCACTTT